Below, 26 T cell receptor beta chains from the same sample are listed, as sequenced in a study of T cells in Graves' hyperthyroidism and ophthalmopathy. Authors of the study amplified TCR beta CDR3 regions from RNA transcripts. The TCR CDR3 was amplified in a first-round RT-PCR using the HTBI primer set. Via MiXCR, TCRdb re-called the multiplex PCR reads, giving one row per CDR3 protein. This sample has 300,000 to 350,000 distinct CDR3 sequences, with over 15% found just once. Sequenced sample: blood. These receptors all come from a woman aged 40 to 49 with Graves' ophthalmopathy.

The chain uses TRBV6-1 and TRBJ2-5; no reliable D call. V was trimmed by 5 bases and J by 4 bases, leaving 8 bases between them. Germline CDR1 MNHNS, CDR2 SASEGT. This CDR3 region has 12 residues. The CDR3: CASSPPRETQYF. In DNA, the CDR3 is TGTGCCAGCAGTCCGCCCCGAGAGACCCAGTACTTC.

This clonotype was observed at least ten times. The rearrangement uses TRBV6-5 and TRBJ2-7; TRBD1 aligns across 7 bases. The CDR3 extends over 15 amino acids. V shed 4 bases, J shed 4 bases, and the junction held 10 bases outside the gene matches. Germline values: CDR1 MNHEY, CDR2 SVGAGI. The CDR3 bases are TGTGCCAGCAGTTTACAACAGGGGACCCAATACGAGCAGTACTTC. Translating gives CASSLQQGTQYEQYF.

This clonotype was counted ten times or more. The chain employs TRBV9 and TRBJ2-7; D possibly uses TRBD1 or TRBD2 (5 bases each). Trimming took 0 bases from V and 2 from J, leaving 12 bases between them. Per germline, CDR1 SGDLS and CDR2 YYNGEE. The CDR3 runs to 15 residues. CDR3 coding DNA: TGTGCCAGCAGCGTAGGAGGGGAAAAAACCTACGAGCAGTACTTC. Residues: CASSVGGEKTYEQYF.

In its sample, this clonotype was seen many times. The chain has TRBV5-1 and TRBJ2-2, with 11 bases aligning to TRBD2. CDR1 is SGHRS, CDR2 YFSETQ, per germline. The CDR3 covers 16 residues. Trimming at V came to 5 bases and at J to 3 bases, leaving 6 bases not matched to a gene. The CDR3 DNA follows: TGCGCCAGCAGATTAGCGGGAGGGCCTCACACCGGGGAGCTGTTTTTT. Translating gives CASRLAGGPHTGELFF.

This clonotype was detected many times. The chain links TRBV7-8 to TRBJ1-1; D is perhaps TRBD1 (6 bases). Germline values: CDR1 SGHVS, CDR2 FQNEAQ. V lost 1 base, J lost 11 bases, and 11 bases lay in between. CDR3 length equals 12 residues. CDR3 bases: TGTGCCAGCAGCTTAGTAGGGGGAGGTGCTTTCTTT. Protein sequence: CASSLVGGGAFF.

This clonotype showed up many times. The CDR3 DNA is TGTGCCAGCACCCTAAAGGGGGGTTACGAGCAGTACTTC. It specifies CASTLKGGYEQYF. The gene calls are TRBV6-1 and TRBJ2-7; tentatively, D is TRBD1 or TRBD2 (6 bases each). The CDR3 spans 13 residues. Germline V gene sequence: CDR1 MNHNS, CDR2 SASEGT. V lost 7 bases and J 4 bases, leaving 14 bases between the germline ends.

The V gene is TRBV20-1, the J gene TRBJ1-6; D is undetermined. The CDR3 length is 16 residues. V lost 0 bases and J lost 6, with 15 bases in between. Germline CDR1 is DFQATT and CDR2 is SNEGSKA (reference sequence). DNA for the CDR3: TGCAGTGCTAGAGATAACCCGGGCAGGACTAATTCACCCCTCCACTTT. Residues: CSARDNPGRTNSPLHF.

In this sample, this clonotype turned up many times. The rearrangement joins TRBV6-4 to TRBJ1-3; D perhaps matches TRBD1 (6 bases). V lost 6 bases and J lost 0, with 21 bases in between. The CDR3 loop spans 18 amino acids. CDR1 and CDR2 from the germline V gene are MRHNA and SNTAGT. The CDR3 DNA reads TGTGCCAGCAGCCGTTCTTCAGGGGCGCGATTCTCTGGAAACACCATATATTTT. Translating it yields CASSRSSGARFSGNTIYF.

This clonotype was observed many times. Here the CDR3 reads CASSRNVRKGYSNQPQHF. In DNA, the CDR3 is TGTGCCAGCTCACGCAACGTAAGGAAGGGGTATAGCAATCAGCCCCAGCATTTT. The chain has TRBV18 and TRBJ1-5; tentatively, D is TRBD1 (5 bases). V was shortened by 4 bases and J by 0 bases, with 19 bases between the two germline ends. The CDR3 loop spans 18 amino acids. CDR1 is KGHSH, CDR2 LQKENI, per germline.

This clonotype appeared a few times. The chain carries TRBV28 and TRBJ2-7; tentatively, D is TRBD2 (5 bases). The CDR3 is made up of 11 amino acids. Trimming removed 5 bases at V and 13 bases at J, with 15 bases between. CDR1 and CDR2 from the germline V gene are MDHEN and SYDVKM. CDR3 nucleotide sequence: TGTGCCAGCAGTAATTCCGGGATACCTTACTTC. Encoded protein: CASSNSGIPYF.

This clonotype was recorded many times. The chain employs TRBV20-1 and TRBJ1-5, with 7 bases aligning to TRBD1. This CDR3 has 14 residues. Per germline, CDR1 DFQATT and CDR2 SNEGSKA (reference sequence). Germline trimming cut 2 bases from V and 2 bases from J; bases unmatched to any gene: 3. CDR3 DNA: TGCAGTGCTAGATCTGGGACAGGCAATCAGCCCCAGCATTTT. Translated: CSARSGTGNQPQHF.

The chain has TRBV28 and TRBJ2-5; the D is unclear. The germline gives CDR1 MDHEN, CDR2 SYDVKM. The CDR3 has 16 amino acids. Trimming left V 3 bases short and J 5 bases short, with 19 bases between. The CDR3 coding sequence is TGTGCCAGCAGTTTTCTCGTCCCTACCATTGGGGAGACCCAGTACTTC. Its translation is CASSFLVPTIGETQYF.

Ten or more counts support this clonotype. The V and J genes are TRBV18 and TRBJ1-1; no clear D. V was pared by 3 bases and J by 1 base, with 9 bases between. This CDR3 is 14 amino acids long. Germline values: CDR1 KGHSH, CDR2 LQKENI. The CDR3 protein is CASSPGNKNTEAFF. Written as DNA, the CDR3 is TGTGCCAGCTCACCGGGGAATAAGAACACTGAAGCTTTCTTT.

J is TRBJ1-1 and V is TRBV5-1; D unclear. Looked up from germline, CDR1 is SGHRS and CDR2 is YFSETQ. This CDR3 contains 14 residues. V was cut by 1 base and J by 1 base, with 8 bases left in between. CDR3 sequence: CASSLYRSNTEAFF. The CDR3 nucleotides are TGCGCCAGCAGCTTGTACAGATCGAACACTGAAGCTTTCTTT.

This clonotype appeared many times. The CDR3: CASSPHSTFTYEQYF. The CDR3 coding sequence is TGTGCCAGCAGCCCCCACTCGACATTTACCTACGAGCAGTACTTC. The chain employs TRBV6-5 and TRBJ2-7, with unresolved D. The CDR3 spans 15 residues. V shed 6 bases and J shed 2 bases, with 17 bases lying between them. Germline loops: CDR1 MNHEY, CDR2 SVGAGI.

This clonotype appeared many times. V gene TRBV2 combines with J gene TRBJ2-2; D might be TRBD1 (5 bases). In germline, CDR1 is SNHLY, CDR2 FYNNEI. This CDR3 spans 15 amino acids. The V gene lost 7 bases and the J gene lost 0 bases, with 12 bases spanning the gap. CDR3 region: CASKKGVSNTGELFF. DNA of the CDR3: TGTGCCAGCAAGAAAGGGGTCTCGAACACCGGGGAGCTGTTTTTT.

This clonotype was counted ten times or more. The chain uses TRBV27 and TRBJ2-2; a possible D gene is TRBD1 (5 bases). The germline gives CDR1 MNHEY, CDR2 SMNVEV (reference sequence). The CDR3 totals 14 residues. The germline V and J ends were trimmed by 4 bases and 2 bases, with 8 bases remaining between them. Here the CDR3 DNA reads TGTGCCAGCAGTTCGACAGAAAACACCGGGGAGCTGTTTTTT. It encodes CASSSTENTGELFF.

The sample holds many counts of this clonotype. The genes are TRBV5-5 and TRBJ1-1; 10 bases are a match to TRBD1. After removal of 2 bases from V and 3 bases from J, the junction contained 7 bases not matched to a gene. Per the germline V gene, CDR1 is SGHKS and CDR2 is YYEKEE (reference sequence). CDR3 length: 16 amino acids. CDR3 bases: TGTGCCAGCAGCTTAAGACAGGGGGCTTGGGACACTGAAGCTTTCTTT. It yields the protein CASSLRQGAWDTEAFF. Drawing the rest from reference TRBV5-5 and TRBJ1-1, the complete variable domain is DAGVTQSPTHLIKTRGQQVTLRCSPISGHKSVSWYQQVLGQGPQFIFQYYEKEERGRGNFPDRFSARQFPNYSSELNVNALLLGDSALYLCASSLRQGAWDTEAFFGQGTRLTVV.

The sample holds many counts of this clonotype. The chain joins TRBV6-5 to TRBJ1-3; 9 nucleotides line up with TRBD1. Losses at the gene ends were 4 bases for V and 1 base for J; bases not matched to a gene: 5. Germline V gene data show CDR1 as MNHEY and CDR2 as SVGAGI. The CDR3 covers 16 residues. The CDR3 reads CASSLTGGTSGNTIYF. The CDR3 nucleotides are TGTGCCAGCAGTTTGACAGGGGGTACATCTGGAAACACCATATATTTT.

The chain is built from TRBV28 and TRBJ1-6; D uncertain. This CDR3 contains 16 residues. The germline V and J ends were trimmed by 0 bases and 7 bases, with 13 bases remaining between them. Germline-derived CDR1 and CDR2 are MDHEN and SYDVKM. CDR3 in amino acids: CASSLWWRQENSPLHF. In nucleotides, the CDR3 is TGTGCCAGCAGTTTATGGTGGCGTCAGGAAAATTCACCCCTCCACTTT.

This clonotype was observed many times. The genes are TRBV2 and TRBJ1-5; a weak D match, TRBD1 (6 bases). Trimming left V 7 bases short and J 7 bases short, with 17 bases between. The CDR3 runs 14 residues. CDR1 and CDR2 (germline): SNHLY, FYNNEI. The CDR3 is CASNRDIQVQPQHF. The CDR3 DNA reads TGTGCCAGCAATCGGGACATTCAAGTCCAGCCCCAGCATTTT.

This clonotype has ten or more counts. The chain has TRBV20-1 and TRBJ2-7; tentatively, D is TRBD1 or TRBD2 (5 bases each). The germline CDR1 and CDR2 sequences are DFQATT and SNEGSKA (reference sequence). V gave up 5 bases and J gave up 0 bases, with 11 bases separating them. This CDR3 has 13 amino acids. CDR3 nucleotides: TGCAGTGCTGGGGGTGGGTACTCCTACGAGCAGTACTTC. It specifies CSAGGGYSYEQYF.

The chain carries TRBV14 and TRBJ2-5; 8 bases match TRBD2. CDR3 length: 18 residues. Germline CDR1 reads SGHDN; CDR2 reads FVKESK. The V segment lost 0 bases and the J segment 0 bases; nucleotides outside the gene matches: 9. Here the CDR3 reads CASSQDVLAGQYQETQYF. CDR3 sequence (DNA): TGTGCCAGCAGCCAAGACGTCCTAGCGGGCCAGTACCAAGAGACCCAGTACTTC.

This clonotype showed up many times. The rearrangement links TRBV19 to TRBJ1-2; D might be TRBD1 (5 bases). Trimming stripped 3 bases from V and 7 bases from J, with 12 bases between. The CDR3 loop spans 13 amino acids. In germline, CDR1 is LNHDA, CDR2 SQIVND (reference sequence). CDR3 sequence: CASSMNRFGGYTF. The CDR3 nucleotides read TGTGCCAGTAGTATGAACAGGTTCGGTGGCTACACCTTC. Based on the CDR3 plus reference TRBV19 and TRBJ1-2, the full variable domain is DGGITQSPKYLFRKEGQNVTLSCEQNLNHDAMYWYRQDPGQGLRLIYYSQIVNDFQKGDIAEGYSVSREKKESFPLTVTSAQKNPTAFYLCASSMNRFGGYTFGSGTRLTVV.

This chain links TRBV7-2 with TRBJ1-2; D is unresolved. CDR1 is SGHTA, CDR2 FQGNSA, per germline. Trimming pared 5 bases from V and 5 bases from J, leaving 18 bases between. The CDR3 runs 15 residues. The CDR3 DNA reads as TGTGCCAGCAGCCAGCGGGCGCCCTCAACTTATGGCTACACCTTC. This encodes CASSQRAPSTYGYTF.

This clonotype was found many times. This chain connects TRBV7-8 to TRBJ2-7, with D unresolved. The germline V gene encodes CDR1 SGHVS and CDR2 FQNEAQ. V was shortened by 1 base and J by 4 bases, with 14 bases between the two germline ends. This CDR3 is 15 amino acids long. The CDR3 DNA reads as TGTGCCAGCAGCTTAGTGGCAGGTGGTAGATACGAGCAGTACTTC. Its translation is CASSLVAGGRYEQYF.